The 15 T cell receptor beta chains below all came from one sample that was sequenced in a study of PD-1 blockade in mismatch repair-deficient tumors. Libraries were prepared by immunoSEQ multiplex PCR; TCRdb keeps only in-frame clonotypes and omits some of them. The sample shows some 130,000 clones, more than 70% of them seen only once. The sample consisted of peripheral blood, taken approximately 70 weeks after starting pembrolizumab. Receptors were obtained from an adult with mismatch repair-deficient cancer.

CDR3 residues: CASSYALLRTAYEQYF. CDR3 DNA: TGTGCCAGCAGTTACGCCCTCCTTAGGACAGCCTACGAGCAGTACTTC. The gene calls are TRBV6-6 and TRBJ2-7, with D possibly matching TRBD1 (6 bases). The V and J ends lost 2 bases and 2 bases respectively, with 16 bases between them. Germline V gene sequence: CDR1 MNHNY, CDR2 SVGAGI (reference sequence). The CDR3 extends over 16 amino acids.

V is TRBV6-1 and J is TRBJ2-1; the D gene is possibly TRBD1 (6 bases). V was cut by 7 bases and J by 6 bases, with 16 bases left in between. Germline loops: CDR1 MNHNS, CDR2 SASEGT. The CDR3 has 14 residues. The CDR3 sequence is CASNPGVVINEQFF. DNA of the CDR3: TGTGCCAGCAACCCAGGGGTTGTGATCAATGAGCAGTTCTTC.

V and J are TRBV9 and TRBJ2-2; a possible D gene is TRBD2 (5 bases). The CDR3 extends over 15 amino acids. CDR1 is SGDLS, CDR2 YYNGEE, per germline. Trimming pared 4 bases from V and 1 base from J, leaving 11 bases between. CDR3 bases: TGTGCCAGCAGCTCACGCGGAGGGAACACCGGGGAGCTGTTTTTT. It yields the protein CASSSRGGNTGELFF.

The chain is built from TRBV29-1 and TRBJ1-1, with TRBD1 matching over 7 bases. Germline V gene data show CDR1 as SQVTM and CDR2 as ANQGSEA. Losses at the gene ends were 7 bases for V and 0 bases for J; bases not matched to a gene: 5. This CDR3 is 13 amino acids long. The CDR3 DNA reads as TGCAGCGGCAGACAGGGAGTGAACACTGAAGCTTTCTTT. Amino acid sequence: CSGRQGVNTEAFF.

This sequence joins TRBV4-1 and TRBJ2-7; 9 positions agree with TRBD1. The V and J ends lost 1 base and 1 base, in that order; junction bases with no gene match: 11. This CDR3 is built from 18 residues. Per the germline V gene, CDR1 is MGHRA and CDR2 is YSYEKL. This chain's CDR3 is CASSQVIVTGGYSYEQYF. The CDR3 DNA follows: TGCGCCAGCAGCCAAGTAATCGTCACAGGGGGCTATTCCTACGAGCAGTACTTC.

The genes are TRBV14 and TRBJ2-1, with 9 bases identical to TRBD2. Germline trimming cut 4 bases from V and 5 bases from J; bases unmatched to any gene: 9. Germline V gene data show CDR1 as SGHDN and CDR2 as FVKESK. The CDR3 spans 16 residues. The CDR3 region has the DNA TGTGCCAGCAGCCGCCTAGCGGGAAGTCGGAACAATGAGCAGTTCTTC. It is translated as CASSRLAGSRNNEQFF.

In DNA form, the CDR3 reads TGTGCCAGCAGCTCCCTTTGGGCGGGTGCTGAGGAAGATACGCAGTATTTT. This translates into CASSSLWAGAEEDTQYF. V gene TRBV5-8 combines with J gene TRBJ2-3, with a weak D call TRBD2 (5 bases). The CDR3 has 17 residues. V was clipped by 3 bases and J by 5 bases, with 22 bases between them. CDR1 is SGHTS, CDR2 YDEGEE, per germline.

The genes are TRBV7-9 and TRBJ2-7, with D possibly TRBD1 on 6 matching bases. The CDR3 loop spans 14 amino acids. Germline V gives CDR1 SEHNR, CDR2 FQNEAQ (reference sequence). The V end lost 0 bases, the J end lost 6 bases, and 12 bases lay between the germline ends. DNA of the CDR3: TGTGCCAGCAGCTTAGCAAACTCAGGGGCCGAGCAGTACTTC. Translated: CASSLANSGAEQYF. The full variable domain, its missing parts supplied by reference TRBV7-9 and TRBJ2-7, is DTGVSQNPRHKITKRGQNVTFRCDPISEHNRLYWYRQTLGQGPEFLTYFQNEAQLEKSRLLSDRFSAERPKGSFSTLEIQRTEQGDSAMYLCASSLANSGAEQYFGPGTRLTVT.

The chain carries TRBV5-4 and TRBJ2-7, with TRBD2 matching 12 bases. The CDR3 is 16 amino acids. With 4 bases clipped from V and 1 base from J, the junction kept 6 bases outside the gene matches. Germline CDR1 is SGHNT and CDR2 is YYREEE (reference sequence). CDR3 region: CASSTLGTSGSYEQYF. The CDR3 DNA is TGTGCCAGCAGCACGCTTGGGACTAGCGGGTCCTACGAGCAGTACTTC.

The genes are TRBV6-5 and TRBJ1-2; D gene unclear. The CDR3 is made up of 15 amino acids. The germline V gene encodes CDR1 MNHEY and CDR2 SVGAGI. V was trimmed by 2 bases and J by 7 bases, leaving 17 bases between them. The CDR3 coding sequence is TGTGCCAGCAGTTACAGGGCAGGCAATCCTATTGGCTACACCTTC. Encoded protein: CASSYRAGNPIGYTF.

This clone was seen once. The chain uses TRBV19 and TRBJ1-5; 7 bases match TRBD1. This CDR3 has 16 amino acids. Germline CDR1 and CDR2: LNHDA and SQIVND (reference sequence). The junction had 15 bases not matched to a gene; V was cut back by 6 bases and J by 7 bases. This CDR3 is CASSITGTEYPQPQHF. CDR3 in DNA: TGTGCCAGTAGCATCACCGGGACAGAGTACCCCCAGCCCCAGCATTTT.

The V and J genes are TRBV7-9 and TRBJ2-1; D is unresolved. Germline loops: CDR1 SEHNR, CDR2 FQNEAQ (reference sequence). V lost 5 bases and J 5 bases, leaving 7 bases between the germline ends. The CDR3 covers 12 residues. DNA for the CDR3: TGTGCCAGCAGCATAGAAGACAATGAGCAGTTCTTC. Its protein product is CASSIEDNEQFF.

CDR3 sequence (DNA): TGTGCCAGCAGCGAAATGGGCGGGAGCCGCTACGAGCAGTACTTC. Amino acids: CASSEMGGSRYEQYF. This sequence joins TRBV13 and TRBJ2-7; 7 bases are shared with TRBD2. With V trimmed by 5 bases and J by 3 bases, 10 bases remained unmatched. The germline gives CDR1 PRHDT, CDR2 FYEKMQ (reference sequence). The CDR3 sequence is 15 residues long. The complete variable domain, with remaining parts taken from reference TRBV13 and TRBJ2-7, reads AAGVIQSPRHLIKEKRETATLKCYPIPRHDTVYWYQQGPGQDPQFLISFYEKMQSDKGSIPDRFSAQQFSDYHSELNMSSLELGDSALYFCASSEMGGSRYEQYFGPGTRLTVT.

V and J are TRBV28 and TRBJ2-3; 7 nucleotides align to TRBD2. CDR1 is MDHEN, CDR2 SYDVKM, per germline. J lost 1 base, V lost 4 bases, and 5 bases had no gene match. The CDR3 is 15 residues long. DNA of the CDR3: TGTGCCAGCAGTTCGGCGGGAGAGGGCACAGATACGCAGTATTTT. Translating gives CASSSAGEGTDTQYF.

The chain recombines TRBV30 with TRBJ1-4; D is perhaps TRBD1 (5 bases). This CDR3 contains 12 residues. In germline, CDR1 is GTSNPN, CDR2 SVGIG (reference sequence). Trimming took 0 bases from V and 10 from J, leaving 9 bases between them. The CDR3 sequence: CAWSVLGGKLFF. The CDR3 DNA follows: TGTGCCTGGAGTGTATTGGGGGGAAAACTGTTTTTT.